This TCR beta chain was obtained from a study of Tregs in tolerant kidney transplant recipients. TCRdb's table, derived via immunoSEQ multiplex PCR, lists solely in-frame clones and lacks some. Of over 60,000 clones listed, roughly 98% were seen once; the top ten hold about 0.61%. Germline V gene sequence: CDR1 SNHLY, CDR2 FYNNEI. Trimming removed 4 bases from V and 2 bases from J, with 16 bases in between. This CDR3 region has 16 residues. The TCR sequence derives from a human donor who received a combined kidney and bone marrow transplant. Material: CD4+ T cells from blood, obtained before the transplant. The chain employs TRBV2 and TRBJ2-3, with a weak D call TRBD1 (5 bases). CDR3 protein: CASSAARGTYTDTQYF. The CDR3 DNA reads TGTGCCAGCAGTGCCGCAAGGGGCACCTACACAGATACGCAGTATTTT.